A selection of T cell receptor beta chains follows, all from one sample in a study of cytomegalovirus exposure and HLA in healthy donors. The repertoire was sequenced with immunoSEQ multiplex PCR; TCRdb's copy has only in-frame clones and lacks some. The sample carries roughly 120,000 clones, about four fifths recorded once. The sample consisted of PBMCs. These receptors all stem from a man younger than 40 in good health and CMV-seronegative. Each CDR3 is given without its conserved first and last residue. A D gene is named only where the DNA matches it firmly.

d_call v_call cdr3_aa
NA TRBV13 ASSPGHALFSGNTIY
TRBD2 TRBV30 AWSVGEGEQF
NA TRBV11-1 ASSLETDTYEQY
NA TRBV10-1 ASSDNIPDPTEAF
TRBD1 TRBV9 ASTDGPGQGKETQY
NA TRBV7-9 ASSLNAGLSEAF
NA TRBV28 ASIPQGFYNEQF
NA TRBV5-1 ASSLGGDQPQH
NA TRBV5-1 ASSPGGANYGYT
TRBD1 TRBV5-4 ASSRPGQTNYGYT
NA TRBV7-9 ASSVGQSEAF
TRBD1 TRBV4-3 ASSRGTEGSYEQY
NA TRBV9 ASSPWGGDTEAF
TRBD1 TRBV30 AWSVKGGIGELF
TRBD1 TRBV7-2 ASSQGGRAGNTIY
TRBD1 TRBV28 ASRNDRGETQY
TRBD1 TRBV18 ASSPVTGQEYGYT
NA TRBV30 AWRQGPNTGELF
TRBD2 TRBV4-2 ASSQEATRRGVGDTQY
NA TRBV19 ASSIASGTGANVLT